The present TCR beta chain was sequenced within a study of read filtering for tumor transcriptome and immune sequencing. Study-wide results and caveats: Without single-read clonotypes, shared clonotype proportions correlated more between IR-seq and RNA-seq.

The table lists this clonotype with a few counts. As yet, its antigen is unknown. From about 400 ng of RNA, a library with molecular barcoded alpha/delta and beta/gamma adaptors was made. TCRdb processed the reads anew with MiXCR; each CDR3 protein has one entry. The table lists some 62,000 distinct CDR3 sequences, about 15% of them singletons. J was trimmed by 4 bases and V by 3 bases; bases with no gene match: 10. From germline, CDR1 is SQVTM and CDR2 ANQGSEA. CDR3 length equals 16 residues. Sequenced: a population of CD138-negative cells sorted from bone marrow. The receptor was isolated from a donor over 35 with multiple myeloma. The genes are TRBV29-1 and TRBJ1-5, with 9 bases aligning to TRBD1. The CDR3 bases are TGCAGCGTTGATGCCCGGAGACAGGGGGGGAATCAGCCCCAGCATTTT. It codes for CSVDARRQGGNQPQHF.